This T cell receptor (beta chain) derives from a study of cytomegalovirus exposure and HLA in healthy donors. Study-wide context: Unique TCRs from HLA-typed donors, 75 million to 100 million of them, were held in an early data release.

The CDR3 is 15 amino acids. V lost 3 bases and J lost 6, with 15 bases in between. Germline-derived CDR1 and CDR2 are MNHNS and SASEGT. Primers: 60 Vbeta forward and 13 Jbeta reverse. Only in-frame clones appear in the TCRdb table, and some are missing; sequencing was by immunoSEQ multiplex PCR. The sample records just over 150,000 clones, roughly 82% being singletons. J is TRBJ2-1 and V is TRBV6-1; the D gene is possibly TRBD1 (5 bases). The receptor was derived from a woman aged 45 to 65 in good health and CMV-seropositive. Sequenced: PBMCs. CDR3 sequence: CASSDQGGRGNEQFF. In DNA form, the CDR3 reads TGTGCCAGCAGTGATCAGGGCGGACGAGGCAATGAGCAGTTCTTC.